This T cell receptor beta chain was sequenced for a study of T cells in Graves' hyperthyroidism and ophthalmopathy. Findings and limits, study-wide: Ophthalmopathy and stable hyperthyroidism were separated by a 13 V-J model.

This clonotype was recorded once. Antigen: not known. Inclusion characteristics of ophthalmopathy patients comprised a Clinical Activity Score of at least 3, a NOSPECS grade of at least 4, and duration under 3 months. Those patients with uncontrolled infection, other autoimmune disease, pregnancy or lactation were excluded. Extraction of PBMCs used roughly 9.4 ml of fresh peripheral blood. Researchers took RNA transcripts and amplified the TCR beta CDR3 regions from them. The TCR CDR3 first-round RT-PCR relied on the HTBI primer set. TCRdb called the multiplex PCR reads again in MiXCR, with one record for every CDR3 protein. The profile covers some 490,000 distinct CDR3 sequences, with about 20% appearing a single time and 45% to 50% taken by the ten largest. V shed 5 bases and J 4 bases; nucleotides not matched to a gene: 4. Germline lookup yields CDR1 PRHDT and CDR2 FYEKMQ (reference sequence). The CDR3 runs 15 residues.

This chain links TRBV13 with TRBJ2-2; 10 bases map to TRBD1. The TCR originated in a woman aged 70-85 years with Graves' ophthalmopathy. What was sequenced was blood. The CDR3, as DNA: TGTGCCAGCAGCACTGACAGGGGGCTCACCGGGGAGCTGTTTTTT. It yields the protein CASSTDRGLTGELFF.